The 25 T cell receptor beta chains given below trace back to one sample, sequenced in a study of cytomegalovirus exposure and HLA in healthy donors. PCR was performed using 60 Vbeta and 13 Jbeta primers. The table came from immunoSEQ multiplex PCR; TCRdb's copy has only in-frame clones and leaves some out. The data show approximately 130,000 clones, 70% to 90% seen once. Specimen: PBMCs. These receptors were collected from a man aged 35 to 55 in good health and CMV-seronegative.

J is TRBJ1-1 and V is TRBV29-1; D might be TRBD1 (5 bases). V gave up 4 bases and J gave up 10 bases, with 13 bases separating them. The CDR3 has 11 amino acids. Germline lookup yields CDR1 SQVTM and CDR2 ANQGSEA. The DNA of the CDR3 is TGCAGCGTTGGTTCACGGGGGGGAGCTTTCTTT. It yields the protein CSVGSRGGAFF.

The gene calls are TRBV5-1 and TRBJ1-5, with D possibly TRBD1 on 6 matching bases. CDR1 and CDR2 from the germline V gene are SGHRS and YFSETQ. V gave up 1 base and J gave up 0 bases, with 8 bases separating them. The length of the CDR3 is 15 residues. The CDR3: CASSLQGISNQPQHF. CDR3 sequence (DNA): TGCGCCAGCAGCTTGCAGGGGATTAGCAATCAGCCCCAGCATTTT.

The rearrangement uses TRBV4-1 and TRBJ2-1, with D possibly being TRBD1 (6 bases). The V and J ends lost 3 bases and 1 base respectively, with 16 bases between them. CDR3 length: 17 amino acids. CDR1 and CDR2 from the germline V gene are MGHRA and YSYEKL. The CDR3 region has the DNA TGCGCCAGCAGCCACCCGCCGGGACACCCGTCCTACAATGAGCAGTTCTTC. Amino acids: CASSHPPGHPSYNEQFF.

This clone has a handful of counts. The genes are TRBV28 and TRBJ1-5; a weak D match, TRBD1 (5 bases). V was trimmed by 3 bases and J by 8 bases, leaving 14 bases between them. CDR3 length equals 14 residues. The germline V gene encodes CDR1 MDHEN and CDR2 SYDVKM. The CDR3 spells CASSLARVTKPQHF. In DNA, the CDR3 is TGTGCCAGCAGTTTGGCCAGGGTCACGAAGCCCCAGCATTTT. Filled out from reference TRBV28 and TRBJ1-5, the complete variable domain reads DVKVTQSSRYLVKRTGEKVFLECVQDMDHENMFWYRQDPGLGLRLIYFSYDVKMKEKGDIPEGYSVSREKKERFSLILESASTNQTSMYLCASSLARVTKPQHFGDGTRLSIL.

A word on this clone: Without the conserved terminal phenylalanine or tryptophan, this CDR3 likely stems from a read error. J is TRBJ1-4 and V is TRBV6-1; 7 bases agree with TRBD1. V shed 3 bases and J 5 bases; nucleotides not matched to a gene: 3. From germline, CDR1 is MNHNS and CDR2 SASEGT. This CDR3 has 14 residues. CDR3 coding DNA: TGTGCCAGCAGTGAGACAGGGAGAAATGAAAAACTGTTTTCT. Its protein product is CASSETGRNEKLFS.

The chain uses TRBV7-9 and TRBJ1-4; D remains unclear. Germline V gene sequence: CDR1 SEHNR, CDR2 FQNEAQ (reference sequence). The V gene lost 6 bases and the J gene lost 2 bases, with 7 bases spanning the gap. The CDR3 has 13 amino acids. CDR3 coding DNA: TGTGCCAGCAGGGCCCGCACTAATGAAAAACTGTTTTTT. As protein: CASRARTNEKLFF.

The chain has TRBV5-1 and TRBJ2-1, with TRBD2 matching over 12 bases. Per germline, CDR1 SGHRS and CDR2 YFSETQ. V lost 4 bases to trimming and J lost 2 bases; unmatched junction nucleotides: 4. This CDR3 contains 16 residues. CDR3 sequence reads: CASSTGLAGPYNEQFF. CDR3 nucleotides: TGCGCCAGCAGCACGGGACTAGCGGGTCCCTACAATGAGCAGTTCTTC. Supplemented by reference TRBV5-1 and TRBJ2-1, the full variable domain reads KAGVTQTPRYLIKTRGQQVTLSCSPISGHRSVSWYQQTPGQGLQFLFEYFSETQRNKGNFPGRFSGRQFSNSRSEMNVSTLELGDSALYLCASSTGLAGPYNEQFFGPGTRLTVL.

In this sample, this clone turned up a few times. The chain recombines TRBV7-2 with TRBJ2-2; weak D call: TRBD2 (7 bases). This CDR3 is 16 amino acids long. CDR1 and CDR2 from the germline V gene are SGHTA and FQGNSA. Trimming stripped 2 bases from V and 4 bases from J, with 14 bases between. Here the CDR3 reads CASSLWRGGPTGELFF. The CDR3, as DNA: TGTGCCAGCAGCTTATGGAGGGGGGGCCCCACCGGGGAGCTGTTTTTT. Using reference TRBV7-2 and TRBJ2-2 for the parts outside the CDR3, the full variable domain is GAGVSQSPSNKVTEKGKDVELRCDPISGHTALYWYRQSLGQGLEFLIYFQGNSAPDKSGLPSDRFSAERTGGSVSTLTIQRTQQEDSAVYLCASSLWRGGPTGELFFGEGSRLTVL.

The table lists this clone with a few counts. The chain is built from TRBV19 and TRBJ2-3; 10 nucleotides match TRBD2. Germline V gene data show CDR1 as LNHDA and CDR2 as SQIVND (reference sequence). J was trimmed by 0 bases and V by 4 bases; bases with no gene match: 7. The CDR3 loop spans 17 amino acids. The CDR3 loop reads CASSTSGLALSTDTQYF. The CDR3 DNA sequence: TGTGCCAGTAGTACGTCGGGACTAGCGCTGAGCACAGATACGCAGTATTTT.

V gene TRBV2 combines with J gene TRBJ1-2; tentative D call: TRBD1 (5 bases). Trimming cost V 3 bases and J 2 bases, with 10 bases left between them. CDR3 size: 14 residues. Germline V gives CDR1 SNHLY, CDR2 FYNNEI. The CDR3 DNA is TGTGCCAGCAGTGAGGGGCAAGGCAACTATGGCTACACCTTC. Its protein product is CASSEGQGNYGYTF.

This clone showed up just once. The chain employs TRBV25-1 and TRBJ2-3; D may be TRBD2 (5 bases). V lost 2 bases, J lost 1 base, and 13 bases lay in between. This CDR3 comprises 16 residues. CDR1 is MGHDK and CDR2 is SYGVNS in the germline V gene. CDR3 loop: CASSETSLARTDTQYF. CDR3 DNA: TGTGCCAGCAGTGAAACGAGTCTAGCTCGCACAGATACGCAGTATTTT. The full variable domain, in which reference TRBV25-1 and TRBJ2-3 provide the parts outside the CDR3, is EADIYQTPRYLVIGTGKKITLECSQTMGHDKMYWYQQDPGMELHLIHYSYGVNSTEKGDLSSESTVSRIRTEHFPLTLESARPSHTSQYLCASSETSLARTDTQYFGPGTRLTVL.

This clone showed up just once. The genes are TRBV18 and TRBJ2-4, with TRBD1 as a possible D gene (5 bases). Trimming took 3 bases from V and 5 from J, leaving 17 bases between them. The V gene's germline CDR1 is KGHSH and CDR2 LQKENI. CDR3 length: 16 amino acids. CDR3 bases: TGTGCCAGCTCACCGAAGGACAACAGCAACCAAAACATTCAGTACTTC. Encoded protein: CASSPKDNSNQNIQYF.

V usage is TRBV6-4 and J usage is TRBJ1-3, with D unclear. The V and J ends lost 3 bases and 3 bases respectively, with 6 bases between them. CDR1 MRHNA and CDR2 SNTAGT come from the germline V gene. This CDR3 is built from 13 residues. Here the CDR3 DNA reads TGTGCCAGCAGTGAAAACAGTGGAAACACCATATATTTT. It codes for CASSENSGNTIYF.

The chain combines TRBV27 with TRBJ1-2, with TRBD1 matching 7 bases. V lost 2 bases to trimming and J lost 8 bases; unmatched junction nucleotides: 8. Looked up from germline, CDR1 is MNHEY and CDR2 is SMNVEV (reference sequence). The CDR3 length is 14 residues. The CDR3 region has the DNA TGTGCCAGCAGTTTAGGGACAGCTTTAAGCGGCTACACCTTC. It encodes CASSLGTALSGYTF.

CDR3 loop: CASSLEQGSDEQYF. CDR3 DNA sequence: TGTGCCAGCAGCTTGGAACAGGGGAGCGACGAGCAGTACTTC. The J gene is TRBJ2-7, the V gene TRBV5-4; 7 bases match TRBD1. Germline assignment: CDR1 SGHNT and CDR2 YYREEE (reference sequence). This CDR3 comprises 14 residues. V was clipped by 0 bases and J by 5 bases; unmatched bases: 5.

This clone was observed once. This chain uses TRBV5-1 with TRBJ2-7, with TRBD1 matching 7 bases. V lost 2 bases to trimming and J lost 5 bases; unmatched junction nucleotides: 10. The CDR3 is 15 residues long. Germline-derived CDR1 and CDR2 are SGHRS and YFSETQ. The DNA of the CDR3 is TGCGCCAGCAGCTTAAGAATTGGACAGGCCCACGAGCAGTACTTC. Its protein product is CASSLRIGQAHEQYF.

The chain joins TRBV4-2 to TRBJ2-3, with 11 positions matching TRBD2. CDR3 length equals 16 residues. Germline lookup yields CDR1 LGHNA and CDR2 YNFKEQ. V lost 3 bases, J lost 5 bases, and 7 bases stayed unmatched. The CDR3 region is CASSQGTSGRRDTQYF. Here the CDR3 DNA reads TGTGCCAGCAGCCAGGGGACTAGCGGCCGAAGAGATACGCAGTATTTT.

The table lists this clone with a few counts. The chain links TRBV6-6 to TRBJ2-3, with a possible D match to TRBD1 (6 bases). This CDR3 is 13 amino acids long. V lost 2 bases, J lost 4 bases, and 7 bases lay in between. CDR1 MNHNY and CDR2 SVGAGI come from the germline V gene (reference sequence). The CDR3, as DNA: TGTGCCAGCAGTTACACAGGGCCAGATACGCAGTATTTT. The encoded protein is CASSYTGPDTQYF.

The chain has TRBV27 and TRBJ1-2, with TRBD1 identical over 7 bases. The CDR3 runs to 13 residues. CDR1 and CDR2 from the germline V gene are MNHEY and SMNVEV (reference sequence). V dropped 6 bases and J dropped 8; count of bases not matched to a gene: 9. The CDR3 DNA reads TGTGCCAGCAGCCCCAACAGGGGAGGAGGCTACACCTTC. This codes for CASSPNRGGGYTF.

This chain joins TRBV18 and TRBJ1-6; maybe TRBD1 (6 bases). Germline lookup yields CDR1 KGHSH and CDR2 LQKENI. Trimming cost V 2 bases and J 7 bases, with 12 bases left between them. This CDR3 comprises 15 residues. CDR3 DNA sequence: TGTGCCAGCTCACCATTGGGACAAGGGAATTCACCCCTCCACTTT. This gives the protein CASSPLGQGNSPLHF.

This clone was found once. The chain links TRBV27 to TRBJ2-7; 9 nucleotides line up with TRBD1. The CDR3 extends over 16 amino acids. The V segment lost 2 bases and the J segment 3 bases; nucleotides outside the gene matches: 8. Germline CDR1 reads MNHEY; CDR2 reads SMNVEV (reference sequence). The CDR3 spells CASSLRFSGQGYEQYF. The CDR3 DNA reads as TGTGCCAGCAGTTTACGCTTTTCGGGACAGGGCTACGAGCAGTACTTC.

As DNA, the CDR3 is TGTGCCAGCAGCGGCCGGGACAGGTTCACAGATACGCAGTATTTT. Its translation is CASSGRDRFTDTQYF. This chain uses TRBV5-4 with TRBJ2-3; 8 positions agree with TRBD1. J gave up 2 bases and V 4 bases, and 6 bases lay outside the gene matches. This CDR3 region has 15 residues. Per the germline V gene, CDR1 is SGHNT and CDR2 is YYREEE (reference sequence).

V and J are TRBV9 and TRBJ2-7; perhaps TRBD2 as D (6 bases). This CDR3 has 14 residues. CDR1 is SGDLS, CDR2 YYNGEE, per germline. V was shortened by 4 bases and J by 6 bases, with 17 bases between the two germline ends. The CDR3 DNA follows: TGTGCCAGCAGCTCCCGCGGGGTAAGCACCGAGCAGTACTTC. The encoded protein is CASSSRGVSTEQYF.

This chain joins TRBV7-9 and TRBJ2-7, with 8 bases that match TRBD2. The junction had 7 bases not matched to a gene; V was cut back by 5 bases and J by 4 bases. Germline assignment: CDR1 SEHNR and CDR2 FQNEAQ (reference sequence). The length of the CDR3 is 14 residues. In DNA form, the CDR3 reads TGTGCCAGCAGCCTCGGGGGGGCAGGTTACGAGCAGTACTTC. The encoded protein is CASSLGGAGYEQYF. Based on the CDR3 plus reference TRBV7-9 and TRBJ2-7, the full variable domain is DTGVSQNPRHKITKRGQNVTFRCDPISEHNRLYWYRQTLGQGPEFLTYFQNEAQLEKSRLLSDRFSAERPKGSFSTLEIQRTEQGDSAMYLCASSLGGAGYEQYFGPGTRLTVT.

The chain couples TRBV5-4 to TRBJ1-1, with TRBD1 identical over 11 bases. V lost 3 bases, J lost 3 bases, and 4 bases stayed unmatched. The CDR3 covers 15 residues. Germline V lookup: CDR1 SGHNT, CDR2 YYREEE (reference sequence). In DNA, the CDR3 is TGTGCCAGCAGCTACGGACAGGGGGCGTACACTGAAGCTTTCTTT. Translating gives CASSYGQGAYTEAFF.